Detailed here is one T cell receptor (beta chain). Its antigen is not identified. The entry originates in a study of cytomegalovirus exposure and HLA in healthy donors. For the study at large: HLA-typed donors were the source of 83 million or so unique TCRs held in an early data release.

Germline lookup yields CDR1 SGHVS and CDR2 FNYEAQ. J was trimmed by 1 base and V by 6 bases; bases with no gene match: 5. This CDR3 comprises 15 residues. Findings of the study overall: Based on reports, TCR beta sequences accurately predicted HLA-A and HLA-B alleles for most subjects. Highly shared sequence variants in one cluster were likely a sequencing artifact.

Researchers ran the PCR with 60 Vbeta and 13 Jbeta primers. Profiled with immunoSEQ multiplex PCR; TCRdb holds only in-frame clones, not every one. The table lists fewer than 110,000 clones, approximately 79% of them singletons. Sequenced material: PBMCs. The chain is built from TRBV7-6 and TRBJ2-1; 8 nucleotides align to TRBD2. This TCR came from a man aged 18 to 30 in good health and CMV-seronegative. CDR3 DNA sequence: TGTGCCAGCAGTCCTATAGCGGGGTCCTACAATGAGCAGTTCTTC. Its translation: CASSPIAGSYNEQFF.